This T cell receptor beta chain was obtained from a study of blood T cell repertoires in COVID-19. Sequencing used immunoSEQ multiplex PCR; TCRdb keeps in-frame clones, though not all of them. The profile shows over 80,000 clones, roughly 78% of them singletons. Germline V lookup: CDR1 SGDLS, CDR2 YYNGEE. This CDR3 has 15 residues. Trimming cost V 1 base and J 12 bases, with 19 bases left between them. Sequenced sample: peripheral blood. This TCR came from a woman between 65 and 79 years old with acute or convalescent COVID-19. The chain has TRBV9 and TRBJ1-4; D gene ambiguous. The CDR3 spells CASSVSGRPDSELFF. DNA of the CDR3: TGTGCCAGCAGCGTATCAGGCCGCCCCGATTCGGAACTGTTTTTT.